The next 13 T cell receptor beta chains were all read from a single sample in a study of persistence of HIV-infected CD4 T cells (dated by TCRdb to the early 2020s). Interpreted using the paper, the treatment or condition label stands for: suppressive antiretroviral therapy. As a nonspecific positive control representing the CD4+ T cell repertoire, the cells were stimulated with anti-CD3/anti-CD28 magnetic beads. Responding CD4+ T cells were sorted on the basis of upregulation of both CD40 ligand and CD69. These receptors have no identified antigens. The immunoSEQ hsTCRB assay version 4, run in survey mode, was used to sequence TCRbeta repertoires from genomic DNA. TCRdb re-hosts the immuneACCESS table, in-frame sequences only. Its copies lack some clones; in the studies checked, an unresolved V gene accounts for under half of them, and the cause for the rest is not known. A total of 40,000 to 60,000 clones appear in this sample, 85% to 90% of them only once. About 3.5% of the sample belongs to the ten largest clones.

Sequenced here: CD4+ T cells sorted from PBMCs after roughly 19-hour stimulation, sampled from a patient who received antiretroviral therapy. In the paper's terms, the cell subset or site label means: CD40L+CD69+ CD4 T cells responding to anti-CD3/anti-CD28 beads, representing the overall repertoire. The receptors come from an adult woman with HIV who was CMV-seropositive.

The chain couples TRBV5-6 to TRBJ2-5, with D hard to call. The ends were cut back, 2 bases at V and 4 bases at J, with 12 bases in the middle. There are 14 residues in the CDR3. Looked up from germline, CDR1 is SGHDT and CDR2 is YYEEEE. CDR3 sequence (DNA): TGTGCCAGCAGCTTTAACGGGCGAGGAGAGACCCAGTACTTC. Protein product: CASSFNGRGETQYF.

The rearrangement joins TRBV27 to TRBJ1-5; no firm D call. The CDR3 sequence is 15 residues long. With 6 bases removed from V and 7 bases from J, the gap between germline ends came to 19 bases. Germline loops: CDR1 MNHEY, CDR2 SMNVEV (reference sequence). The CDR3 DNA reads TGTGCCAGCAGGTCGCTCGACGCAGTAGCACAGCCCCAGCATTTT. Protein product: CASRSLDAVAQPQHF.

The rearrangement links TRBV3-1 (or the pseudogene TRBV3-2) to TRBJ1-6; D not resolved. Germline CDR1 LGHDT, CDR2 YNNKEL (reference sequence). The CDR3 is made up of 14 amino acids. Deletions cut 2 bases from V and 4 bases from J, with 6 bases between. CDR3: CASSQPRYNSPLHF. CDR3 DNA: TGTGCCAGCAGCCAACCCAGGTATAATTCACCCCTCCACTTT.

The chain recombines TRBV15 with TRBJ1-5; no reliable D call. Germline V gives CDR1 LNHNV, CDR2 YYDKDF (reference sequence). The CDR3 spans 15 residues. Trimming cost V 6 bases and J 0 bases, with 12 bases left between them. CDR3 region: CATRANQNSNQPQHF. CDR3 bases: TGTGCCACCAGAGCTAATCAAAATAGCAATCAGCCCCAGCATTTT.

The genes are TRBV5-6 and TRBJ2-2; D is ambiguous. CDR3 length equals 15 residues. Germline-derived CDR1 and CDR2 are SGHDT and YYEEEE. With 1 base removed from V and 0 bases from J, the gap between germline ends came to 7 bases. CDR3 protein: CASSLLRTNTGELFF. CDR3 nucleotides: TGTGCCAGCAGCTTGCTCAGGACGAACACCGGGGAGCTGTTTTTT.

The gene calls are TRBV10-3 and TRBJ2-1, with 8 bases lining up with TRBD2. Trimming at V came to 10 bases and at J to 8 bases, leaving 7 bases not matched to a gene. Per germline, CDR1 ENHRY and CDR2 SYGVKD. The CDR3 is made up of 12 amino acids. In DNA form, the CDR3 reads TGTGCCACAGCGGGAGCGGGCGATGAGCAGTTCTTC. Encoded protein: CATAGAGDEQFF.

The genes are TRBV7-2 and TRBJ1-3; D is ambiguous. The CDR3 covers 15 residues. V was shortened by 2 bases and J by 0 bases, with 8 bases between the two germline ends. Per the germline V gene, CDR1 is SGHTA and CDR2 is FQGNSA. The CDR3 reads CASSLQAGSGNTIYF. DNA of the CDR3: TGTGCCAGCAGCTTACAGGCCGGCTCTGGAAACACCATATATTTT. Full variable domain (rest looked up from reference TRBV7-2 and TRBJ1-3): GAGVSQSPSNKVTEKGKDVELRCDPISGHTALYWYRQSLGQGLEFLIYFQGNSAPDKSGLPSDRFSAERTGGSVSTLTIQRTQQEDSAVYLCASSLQAGSGNTIYFGEGSWLTVV.

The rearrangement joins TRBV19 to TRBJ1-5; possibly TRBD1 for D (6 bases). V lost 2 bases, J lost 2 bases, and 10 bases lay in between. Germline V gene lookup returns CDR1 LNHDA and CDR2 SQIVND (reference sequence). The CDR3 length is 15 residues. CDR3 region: CASSIKHRGNQPQHF. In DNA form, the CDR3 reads TGTGCCAGTAGTATAAAACACAGGGGCAATCAGCCCCAGCATTTT.

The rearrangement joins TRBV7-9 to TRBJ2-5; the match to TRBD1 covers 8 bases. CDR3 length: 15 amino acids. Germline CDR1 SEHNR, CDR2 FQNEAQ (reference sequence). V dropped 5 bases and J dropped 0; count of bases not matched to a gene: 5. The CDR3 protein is CASSLTGAYQETQYF. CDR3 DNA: TGTGCCAGCAGCCTGACAGGGGCGTACCAAGAGACCCAGTACTTC.

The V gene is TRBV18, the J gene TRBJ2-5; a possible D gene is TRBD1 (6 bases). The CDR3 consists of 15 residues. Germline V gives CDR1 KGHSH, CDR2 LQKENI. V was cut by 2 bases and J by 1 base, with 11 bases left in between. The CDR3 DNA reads TGTGCCAGCTCACCAGGTGCGGACAGCCAAGAGACCCAGTACTTC. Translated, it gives CASSPGADSQETQYF.

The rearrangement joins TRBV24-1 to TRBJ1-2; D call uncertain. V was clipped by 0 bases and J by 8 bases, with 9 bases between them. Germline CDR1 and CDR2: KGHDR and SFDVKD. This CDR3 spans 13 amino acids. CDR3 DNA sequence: TGTGCCACCAGTGATTTGCGGTCCGAGGGCTACACCTTC. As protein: CATSDLRSEGYTF.

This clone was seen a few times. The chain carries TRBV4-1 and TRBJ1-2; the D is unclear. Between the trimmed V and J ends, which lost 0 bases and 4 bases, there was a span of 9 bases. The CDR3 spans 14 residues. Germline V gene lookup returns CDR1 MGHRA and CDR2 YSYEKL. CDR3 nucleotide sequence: TGCGCCAGCAGCCAAGAAGCAGTAACCTATGGCTACACCTTC. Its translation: CASSQEAVTYGYTF.

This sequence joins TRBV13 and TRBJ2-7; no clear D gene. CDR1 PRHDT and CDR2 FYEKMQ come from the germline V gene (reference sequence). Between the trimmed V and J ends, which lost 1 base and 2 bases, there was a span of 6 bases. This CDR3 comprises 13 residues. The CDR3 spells CASSLEPTYEQYF. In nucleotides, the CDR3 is TGTGCCAGCAGCTTAGAGCCTACCTACGAGCAGTACTTC.